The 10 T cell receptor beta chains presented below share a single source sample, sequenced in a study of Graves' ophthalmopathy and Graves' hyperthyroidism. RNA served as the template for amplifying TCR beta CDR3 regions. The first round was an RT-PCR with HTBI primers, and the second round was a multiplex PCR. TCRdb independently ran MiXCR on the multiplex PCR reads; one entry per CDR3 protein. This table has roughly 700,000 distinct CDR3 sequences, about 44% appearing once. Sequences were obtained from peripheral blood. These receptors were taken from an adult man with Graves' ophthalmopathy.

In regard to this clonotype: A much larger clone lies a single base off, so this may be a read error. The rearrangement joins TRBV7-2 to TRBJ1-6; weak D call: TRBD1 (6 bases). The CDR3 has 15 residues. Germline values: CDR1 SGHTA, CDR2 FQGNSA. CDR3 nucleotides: TGTGCCAGCAGCCCCTACACAGGGAGGGGCTCACCCCCCCACTTT. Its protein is CASSPYTGRGSPPHF. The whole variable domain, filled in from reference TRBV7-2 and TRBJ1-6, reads GAGVSQSPSNKVTEKGKDVELRCDPISGHTALYWYRQSLGQGLEFLIYFQGNSAPDKSGLPSDRFSAERTGGSVSTLTIQRTQQEDSAVYLCASSPYTGRGSPPHFGNGTRLTVT.

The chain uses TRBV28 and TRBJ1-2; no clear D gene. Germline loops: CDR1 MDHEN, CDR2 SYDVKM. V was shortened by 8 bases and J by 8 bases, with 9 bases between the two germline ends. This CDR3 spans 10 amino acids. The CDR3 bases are TGTGCCAGCTCAAGCCGGGGCTACACCTTC. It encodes CASSSRGYTF.

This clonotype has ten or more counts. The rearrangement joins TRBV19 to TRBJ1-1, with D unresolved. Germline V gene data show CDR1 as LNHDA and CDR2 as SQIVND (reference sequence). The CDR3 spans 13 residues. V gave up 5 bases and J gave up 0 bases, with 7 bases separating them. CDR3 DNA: TGTGCCAGTAGTCGGGCCGTGAACACTGAAGCTTTCTTT. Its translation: CASSRAVNTEAFF. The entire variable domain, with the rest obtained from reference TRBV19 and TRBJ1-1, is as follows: DGGITQSPKYLFRKEGQNVTLSCEQNLNHDAMYWYRQDPGQGLRLIYYSQIVNDFQKGDIAEGYSVSREKKESFPLTVTSAQKNPTAFYLCASSRAVNTEAFFGQGTRLTVV.

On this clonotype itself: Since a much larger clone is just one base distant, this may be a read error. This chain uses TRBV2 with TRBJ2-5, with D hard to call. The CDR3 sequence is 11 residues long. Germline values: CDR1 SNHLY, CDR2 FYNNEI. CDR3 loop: CASVLVETQCF. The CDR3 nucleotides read TGTGCCAGCGTACTGGTGGAGACCCAGTGCTTC.

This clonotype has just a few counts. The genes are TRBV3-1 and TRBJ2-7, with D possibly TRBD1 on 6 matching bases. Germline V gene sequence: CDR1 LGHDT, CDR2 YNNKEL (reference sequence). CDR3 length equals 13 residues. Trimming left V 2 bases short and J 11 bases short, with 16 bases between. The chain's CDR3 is CASSQTFTGSKYF. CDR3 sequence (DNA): TGTGCCAGCAGCCAAACCTTCACAGGGTCGAAGTACTTC.

CDR3 sequence reads: CASSFSENYGYTF. In DNA, the CDR3 is TGTGCCAGCAGTTTCTCGGAAAACTATGGCTACACCTTC. The chain combines TRBV25-1 with TRBJ1-2; D call uncertain. Trimming left V 5 bases short and J 2 bases short, with 9 bases between. Germline loops: CDR1 MGHDK, CDR2 SYGVNS. This CDR3 is 13 amino acids long.

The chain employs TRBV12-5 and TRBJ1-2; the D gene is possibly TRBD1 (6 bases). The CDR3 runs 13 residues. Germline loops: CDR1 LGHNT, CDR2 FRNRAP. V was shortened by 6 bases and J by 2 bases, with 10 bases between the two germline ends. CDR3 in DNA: TGTGCTAGTGGCGGACAGAGGAACTATGGCTACACCTTC. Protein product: CASGGQRNYGYTF.

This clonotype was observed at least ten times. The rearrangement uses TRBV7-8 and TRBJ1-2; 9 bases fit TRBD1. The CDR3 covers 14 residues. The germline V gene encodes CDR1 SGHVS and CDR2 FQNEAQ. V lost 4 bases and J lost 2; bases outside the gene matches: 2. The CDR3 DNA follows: TGTGCCAGCAGCTGGGGGACAGGGAACTATGGCTACACCTTC. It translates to CASSWGTGNYGYTF.

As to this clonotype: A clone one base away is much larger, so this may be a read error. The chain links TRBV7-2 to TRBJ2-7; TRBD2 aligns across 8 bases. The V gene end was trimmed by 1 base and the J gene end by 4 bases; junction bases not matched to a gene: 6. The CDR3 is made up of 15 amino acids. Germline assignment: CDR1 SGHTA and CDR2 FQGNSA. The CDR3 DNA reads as TGTGCCAGCAGCTTAGAAGCAGCGGGAGAGTACGAGCAGTACTTC. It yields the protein CASSLEAAGEYEQYF. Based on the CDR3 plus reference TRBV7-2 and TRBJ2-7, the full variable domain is GAGVSQSPSNKVTEKGKDVELRCDPISGHTALYWYRQSLGQGLEFLIYFQGNSAPDKSGLPSDRFSAERTGGSVSTLTIQRTQQEDSAVYLCASSLEAAGEYEQYFGPGTRLTVT.

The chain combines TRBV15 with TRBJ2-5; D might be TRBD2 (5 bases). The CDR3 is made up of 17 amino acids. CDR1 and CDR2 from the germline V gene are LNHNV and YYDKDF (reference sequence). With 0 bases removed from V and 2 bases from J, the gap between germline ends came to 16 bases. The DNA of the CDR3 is TGTGCCACCAGCAGAGATTACCCAGCGGCAACACAAGAGACCCAGTACTTC. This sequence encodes CATSRDYPAATQETQYF.